Shown below are 5 T cell receptor beta chains from a single sample sequenced in a study of T cell repertoires in cytomegalovirus infection. Their antigens are not known. One entry per CDR3 protein, called by TCRdb with MiXCR from the reads. The data contain some 800,000 distinct CDR3 sequences, 32% of them seen just once; the ten biggest clones take up around an eighth. The input for sequencing was cultured CD8+ T cells from PBMCs, taken from culture after CMV antigen stimulation. The receptors here all came from a human donor in good health (CMV status not recorded). Some clones in this sample may be carry-over from other donors' samples.

The V gene is TRBV2, the J gene TRBJ2-5; 11 bases line up with TRBD2. In germline, CDR1 is SNHLY, CDR2 FYNNEI. The CDR3 contains 15 residues. Trimming cost V 3 bases and J 5 bases; bases outside gene matches: 5. CDR3 amino acids: CASSDLAGGEETQYF. DNA of the CDR3: TGTGCCAGCAGTGATCTAGCGGGGGGAGAGGAGACCCAGTACTTC.

The chain joins TRBV7-9 to TRBJ1-4; D gene uncertain. V lost 5 bases, J lost 8 bases, and 12 bases lay in between. CDR1 is SEHNR, CDR2 FQNEAQ, per germline (reference sequence). The CDR3 contains 13 residues. The CDR3 loop is CASSAWSGEKLFF. In DNA form, the CDR3 reads TGTGCCAGCAGCGCCTGGTCCGGAGAAAAACTGTTTTTT.

This clonotype appeared many times. The genes are TRBV7-8 and TRBJ2-2; 8 bases are a match to TRBD2. The CDR3 is 14 amino acids. Trimming at V came to 4 bases and at J to 9 bases, leaving 7 bases not matched to a gene. Germline-derived CDR1 and CDR2 are SGHVS and FQNEAQ. In DNA form, the CDR3 reads TGTGCCAGCAGCTCTCCGGGCGGGGGGTGGGAGCTGTTTTTT. Translation gives CASSSPGGGWELFF.

The chain recombines TRBV5-5 with TRBJ1-1; a possible D gene is TRBD1 (5 bases). Germline CDR1 and CDR2: SGHKS and YYEKEE (reference sequence). This CDR3 has 15 residues. Trimming pared 3 bases from V and 0 bases from J, leaving 12 bases between. The CDR3 region is CASSYLQAMNTEAFF. CDR3 nucleotides: TGTGCCAGCAGCTACCTACAGGCCATGAACACTGAAGCTTTCTTT.

This clonotype was seen a handful of times. This chain uses TRBV15 with TRBJ2-3; D ambiguous. The CDR3 contains 13 residues. The germline V gene has CDR1 LNHNV and CDR2 YYDKDF (reference sequence). The ends were cut back, 3 bases at V and 2 bases at J, with 6 bases in the middle. The chain's CDR3 is CATSSAVTDTQYF. In nucleotides, the CDR3 is TGTGCCACCAGCAGCGCCGTCACAGATACGCAGTATTTT.